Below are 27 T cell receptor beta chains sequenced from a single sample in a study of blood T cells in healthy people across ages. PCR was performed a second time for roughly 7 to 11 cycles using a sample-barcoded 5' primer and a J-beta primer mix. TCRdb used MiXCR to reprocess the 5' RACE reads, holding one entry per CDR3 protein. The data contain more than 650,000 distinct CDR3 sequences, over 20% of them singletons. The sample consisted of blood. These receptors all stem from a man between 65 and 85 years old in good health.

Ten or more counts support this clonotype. The CDR3 nucleotides read TGCAGTGCTAGAAGGGGGATGGGGGGTGACTATGGCTACACCTTC. Its translation is CSARRGMGGDYGYTF. V usage is TRBV20-1 and J usage is TRBJ1-2; D may be TRBD1 (6 bases). Germline V gives CDR1 DFQATT, CDR2 SNEGSKA (reference sequence). The V end was cut by 2 bases, the J end by 3 bases, with 16 bases between. The CDR3 loop spans 15 amino acids.

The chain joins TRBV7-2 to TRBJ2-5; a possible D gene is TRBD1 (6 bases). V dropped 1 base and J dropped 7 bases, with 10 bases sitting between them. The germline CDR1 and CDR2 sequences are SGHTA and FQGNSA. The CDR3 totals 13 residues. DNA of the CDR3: TGTGCCAGCAGCTTAGGCAGGGGATGGACCCAGTACTTC. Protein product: CASSLGRGWTQYF.

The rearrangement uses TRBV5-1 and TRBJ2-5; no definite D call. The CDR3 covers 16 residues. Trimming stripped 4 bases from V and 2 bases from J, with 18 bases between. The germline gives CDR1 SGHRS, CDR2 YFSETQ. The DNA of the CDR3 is TGCGCCAGCAGCCCTGGAAGGATGAGTGCGCAAGAGACCCAGTACTTC. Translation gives CASSPGRMSAQETQYF.

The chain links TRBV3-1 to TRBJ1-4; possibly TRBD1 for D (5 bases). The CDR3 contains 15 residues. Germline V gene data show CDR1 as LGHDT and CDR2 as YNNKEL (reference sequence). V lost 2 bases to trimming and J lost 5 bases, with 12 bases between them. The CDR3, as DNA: TGTGCCAGCAGCCAAACCGGGACGGTAAATGAAAAACTGTTTTTT. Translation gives CASSQTGTVNEKLFF. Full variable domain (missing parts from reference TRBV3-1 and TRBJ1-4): DTAVSQTPKYLVTQMGNDKSIKCEQNLGHDTMYWYKQDSKKFLKIMFSYNNKELIINETVPNRFSPKSPDKAHLNLHINSLELGDSAVYFCASSQTGTVNEKLFFGSGTQLSVL.

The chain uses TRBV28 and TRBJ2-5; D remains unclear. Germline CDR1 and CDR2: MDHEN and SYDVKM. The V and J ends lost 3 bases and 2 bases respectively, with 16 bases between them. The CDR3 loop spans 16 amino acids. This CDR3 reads CASSFKTGPEQETQYF. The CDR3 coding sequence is TGTGCCAGCAGTTTTAAGACCGGACCAGAACAAGAGACCCAGTACTTC.

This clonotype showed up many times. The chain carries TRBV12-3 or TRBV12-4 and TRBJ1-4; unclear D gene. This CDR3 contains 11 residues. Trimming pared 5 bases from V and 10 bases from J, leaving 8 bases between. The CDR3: CASSLTGKLFF. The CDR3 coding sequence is TGTGCCAGCAGTCTGACGGGAAAACTGTTTTTT.

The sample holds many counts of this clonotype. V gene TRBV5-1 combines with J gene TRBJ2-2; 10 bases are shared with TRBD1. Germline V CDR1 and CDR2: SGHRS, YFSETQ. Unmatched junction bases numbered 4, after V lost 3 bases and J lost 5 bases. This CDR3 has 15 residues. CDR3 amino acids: CASSWGQGRTGELFF. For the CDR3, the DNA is TGCGCCAGCAGCTGGGGACAGGGGAGGACCGGGGAGCTGTTTTTT.

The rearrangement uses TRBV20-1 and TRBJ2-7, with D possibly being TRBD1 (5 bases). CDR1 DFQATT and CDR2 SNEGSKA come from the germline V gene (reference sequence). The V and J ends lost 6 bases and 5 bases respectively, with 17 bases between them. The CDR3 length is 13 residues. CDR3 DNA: TGCAGTGCATTAATATCAGGGATAAACGAGCAGTACGTC. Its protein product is CSALISGINEQYV.

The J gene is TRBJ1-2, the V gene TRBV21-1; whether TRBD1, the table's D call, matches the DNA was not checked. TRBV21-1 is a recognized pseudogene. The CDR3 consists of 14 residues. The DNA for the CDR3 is TGTGCCAGCCTGGGGGAAGTCGGGGACTATGGCTACACCTTC. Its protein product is CASLGEVGDYGYTF.

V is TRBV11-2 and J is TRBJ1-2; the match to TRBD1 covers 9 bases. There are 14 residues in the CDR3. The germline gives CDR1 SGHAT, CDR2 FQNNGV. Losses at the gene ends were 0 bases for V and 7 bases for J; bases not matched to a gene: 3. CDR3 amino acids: CASSLERGQGGYTF. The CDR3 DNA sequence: TGTGCCAGCAGCTTAGAGCGGGGACAGGGTGGCTACACCTTC.

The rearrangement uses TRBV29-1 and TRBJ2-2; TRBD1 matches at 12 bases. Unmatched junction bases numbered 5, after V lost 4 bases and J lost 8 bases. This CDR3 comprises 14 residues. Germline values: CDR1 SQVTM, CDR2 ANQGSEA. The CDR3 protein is CSVGRDRGLGELFF. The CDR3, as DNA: TGCAGCGTTGGCCGGGACAGGGGGCTGGGGGAGCTGTTTTTT.

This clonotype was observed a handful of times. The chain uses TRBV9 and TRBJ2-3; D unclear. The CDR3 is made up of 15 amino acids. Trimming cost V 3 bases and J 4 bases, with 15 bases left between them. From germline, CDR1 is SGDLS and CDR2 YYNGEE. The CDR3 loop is CASSAHRMASDTQYF. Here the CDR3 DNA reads TGTGCCAGCAGCGCCCACCGGATGGCGTCAGATACGCAGTATTTT.

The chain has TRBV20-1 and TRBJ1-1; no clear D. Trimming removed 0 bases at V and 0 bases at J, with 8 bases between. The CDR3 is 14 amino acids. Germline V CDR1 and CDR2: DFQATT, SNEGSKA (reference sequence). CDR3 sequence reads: CSARDPYMNTEAFF. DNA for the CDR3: TGCAGTGCTAGAGATCCGTACATGAACACTGAAGCTTTCTTT.

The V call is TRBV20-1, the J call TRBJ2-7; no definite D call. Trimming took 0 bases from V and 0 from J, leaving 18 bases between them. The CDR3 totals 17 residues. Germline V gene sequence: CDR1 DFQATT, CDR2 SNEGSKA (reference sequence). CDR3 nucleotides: TGCAGTGCTAGAGAAAGGTGGTGGGGTGATAGCTCCTACGAGCAGTACTTC. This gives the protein CSARERWWGDSSYEQYF.

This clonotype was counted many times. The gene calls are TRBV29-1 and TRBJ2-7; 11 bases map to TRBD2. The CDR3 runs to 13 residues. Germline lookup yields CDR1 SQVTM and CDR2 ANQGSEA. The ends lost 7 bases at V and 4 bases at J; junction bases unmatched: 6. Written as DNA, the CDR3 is TGCAGCGCAGGGACTAGCGGACAATACGAGCAGTACTTC. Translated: CSAGTSGQYEQYF.

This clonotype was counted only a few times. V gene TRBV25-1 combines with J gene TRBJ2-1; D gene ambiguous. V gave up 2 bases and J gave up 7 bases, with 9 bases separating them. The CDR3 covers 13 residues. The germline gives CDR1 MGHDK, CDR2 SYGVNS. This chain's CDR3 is CASSEPVGNEQFF. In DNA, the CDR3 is TGTGCCAGCAGTGAACCCGTAGGGAATGAGCAGTTCTTC.

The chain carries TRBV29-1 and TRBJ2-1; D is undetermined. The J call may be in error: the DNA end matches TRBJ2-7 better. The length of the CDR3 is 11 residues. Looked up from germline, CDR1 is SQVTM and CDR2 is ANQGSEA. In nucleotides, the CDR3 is TGCAGCGAGGGCATTCCCTACGAGCAGTACGTC. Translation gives CSEGIPYEQYV.

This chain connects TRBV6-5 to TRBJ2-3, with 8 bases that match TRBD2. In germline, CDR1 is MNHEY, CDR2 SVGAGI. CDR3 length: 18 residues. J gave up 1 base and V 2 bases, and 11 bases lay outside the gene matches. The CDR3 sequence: CASSYQAGSGDRTDTQYF. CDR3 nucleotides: TGTGCCAGCAGTTACCAGGCGGGTAGCGGGGACCGCACAGATACGCAGTATTTT.

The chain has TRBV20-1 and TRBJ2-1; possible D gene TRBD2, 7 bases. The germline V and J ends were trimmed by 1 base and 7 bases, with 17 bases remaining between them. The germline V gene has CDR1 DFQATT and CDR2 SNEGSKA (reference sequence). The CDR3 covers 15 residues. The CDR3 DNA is TGCAGTGCTAGAGTGGGAGGGGGGAAAGGGAATGAGCAGTTCTTC. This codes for CSARVGGGKGNEQFF.

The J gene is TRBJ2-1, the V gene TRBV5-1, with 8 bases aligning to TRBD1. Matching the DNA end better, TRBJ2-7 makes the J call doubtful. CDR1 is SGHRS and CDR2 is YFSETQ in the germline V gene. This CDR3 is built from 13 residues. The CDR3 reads CASGKTGVHEQYF. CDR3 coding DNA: TGCGCCAGCGGAAAGACAGGGGTCCACGAGCAGTACTTC.

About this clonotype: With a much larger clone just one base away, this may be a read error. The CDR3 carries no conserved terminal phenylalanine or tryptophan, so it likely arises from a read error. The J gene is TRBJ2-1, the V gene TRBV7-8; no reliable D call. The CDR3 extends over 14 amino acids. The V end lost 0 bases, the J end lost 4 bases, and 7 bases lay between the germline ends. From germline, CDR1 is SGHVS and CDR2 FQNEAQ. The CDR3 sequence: CASSLAGRYNEQFL. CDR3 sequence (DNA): TGTGCCAGCAGCTTAGCCGGGCGGTACAATGAGCAGTTCCTC.

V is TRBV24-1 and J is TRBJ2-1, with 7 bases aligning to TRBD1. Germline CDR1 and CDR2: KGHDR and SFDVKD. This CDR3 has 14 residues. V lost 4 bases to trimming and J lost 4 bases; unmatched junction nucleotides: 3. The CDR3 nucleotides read TGTGCCACCAGTGACCTGGGACAGTACAATGAGCAGTTCTTC. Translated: CATSDLGQYNEQFF.

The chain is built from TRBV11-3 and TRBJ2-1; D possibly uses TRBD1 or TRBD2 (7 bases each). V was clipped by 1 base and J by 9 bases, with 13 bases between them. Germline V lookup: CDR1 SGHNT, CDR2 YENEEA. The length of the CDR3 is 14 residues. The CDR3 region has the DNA TGTGCCAGCAGCTTAGTGGCAGGGGGGGGTGAGCAGTTCTTC. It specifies CASSLVAGGGEQFF.

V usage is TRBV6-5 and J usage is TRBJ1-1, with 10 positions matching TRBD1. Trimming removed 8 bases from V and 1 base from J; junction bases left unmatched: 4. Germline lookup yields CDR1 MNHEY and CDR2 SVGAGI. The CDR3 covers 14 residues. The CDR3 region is CASARDRGNTEAFF. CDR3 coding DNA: TGTGCCAGCGCTCGGGACAGGGGGAACACTGAAGCTTTCTTT.

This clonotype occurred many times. Here the CDR3 DNA reads TGTGCCAGCAGTGCCTCCGGGACAGATCGCTATGGCTACACCTTC. This sequence encodes CASSASGTDRYGYTF. The chain carries TRBV6-2 or TRBV6-3 and TRBJ1-2, with TRBD1 matching 7 bases. V lost 5 bases and J lost 4; bases outside the gene matches: 10. Germline V gene lookup returns CDR1 MNHEY and CDR2 SVGEGT. CDR3 length: 15 amino acids.

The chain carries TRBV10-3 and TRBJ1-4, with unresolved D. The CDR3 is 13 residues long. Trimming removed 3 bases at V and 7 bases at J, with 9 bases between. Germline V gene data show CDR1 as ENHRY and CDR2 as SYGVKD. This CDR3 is CAISEGFAEKLFF. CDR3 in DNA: TGTGCCATCAGTGAAGGGTTTGCTGAAAAACTGTTTTTT.

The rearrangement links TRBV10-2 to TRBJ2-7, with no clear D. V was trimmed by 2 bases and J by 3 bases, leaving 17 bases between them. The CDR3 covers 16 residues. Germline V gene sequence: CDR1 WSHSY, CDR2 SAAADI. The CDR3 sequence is CASSEPRTLSGYEQYF. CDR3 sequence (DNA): TGCGCCAGCAGTGAGCCCAGGACCTTATCCGGCTACGAGCAGTACTTC.